Detailed here is one TCR beta chain. Its target is not known. This sample was taken from a study of beta chain features in type 1 diabetes. Points from the study as a whole: TCRB CDR3s were moderately but significantly shorter in Type 1 diabetes patients in all four CD4+ subsets.

The V gene lost 0 bases and the J gene lost 5 bases, with 11 bases spanning the gap. CDR3 length equals 14 residues. Germline CDR1 reads KGHSH; CDR2 reads LQKENI. The investigators reverse transcribed all of the isolated RNA, so they sequenced expressed TCRB transcripts. Assay: immunoSEQ multiplex PCR; the TCRdb copy retains only in-frame clones and omits some. The sample has about 650,000 clones; around 12% are singletons. The rearrangement joins TRBV18 to TRBJ2-7, with D hard to call. This TCR came from a man aged 25 to 40 with type 1 diabetes. The sequencing input was naive CD4+ T cells from blood. The CDR3 reads CASSPPVPLNEQYF. DNA for the CDR3: TGTGCCAGCTCACCACCAGTGCCGTTGAACGAGCAGTACTTC.